This T cell receptor (beta chain) was captured in a study of control samples from healthy donors and cancer patients. Measured with immunoSEQ multiplex PCR; TCRdb has only the in-frame clones, and not every one. The table shows about 170,000 clones, with roughly nine tenths occurring only once. V shed 3 bases and J shed 4 bases, with 16 bases lying between them. Germline CDR1 is SGHTA and CDR2 is FQGNSA. The CDR3 is 16 residues long. The specimen sequenced was blood. The source of this sequence is a young woman in good health. The rearrangement joins TRBV7-2 to TRBJ1-3, with D maybe TRBD1 (5 bases). The DNA for the CDR3 is TGTGCCAGCAGCTTTCAGGGAGGTCTCGGGGGAAACACCATATATTTT. Protein: CASSFQGGLGGNTIYF.